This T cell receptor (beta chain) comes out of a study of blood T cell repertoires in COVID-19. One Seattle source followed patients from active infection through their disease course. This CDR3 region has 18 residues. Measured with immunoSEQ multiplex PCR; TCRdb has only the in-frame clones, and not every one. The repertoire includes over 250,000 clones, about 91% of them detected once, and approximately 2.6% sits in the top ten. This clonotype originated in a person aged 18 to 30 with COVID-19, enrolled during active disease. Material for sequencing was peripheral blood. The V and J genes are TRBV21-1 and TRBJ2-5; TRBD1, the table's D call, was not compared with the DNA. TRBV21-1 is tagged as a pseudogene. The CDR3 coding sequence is TGTGCCAGCAGCACTAGACACCACCACGATCAGGGACAAGAGACCCAGTACTTC. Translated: CASSTRHHHDQGQETQYF.